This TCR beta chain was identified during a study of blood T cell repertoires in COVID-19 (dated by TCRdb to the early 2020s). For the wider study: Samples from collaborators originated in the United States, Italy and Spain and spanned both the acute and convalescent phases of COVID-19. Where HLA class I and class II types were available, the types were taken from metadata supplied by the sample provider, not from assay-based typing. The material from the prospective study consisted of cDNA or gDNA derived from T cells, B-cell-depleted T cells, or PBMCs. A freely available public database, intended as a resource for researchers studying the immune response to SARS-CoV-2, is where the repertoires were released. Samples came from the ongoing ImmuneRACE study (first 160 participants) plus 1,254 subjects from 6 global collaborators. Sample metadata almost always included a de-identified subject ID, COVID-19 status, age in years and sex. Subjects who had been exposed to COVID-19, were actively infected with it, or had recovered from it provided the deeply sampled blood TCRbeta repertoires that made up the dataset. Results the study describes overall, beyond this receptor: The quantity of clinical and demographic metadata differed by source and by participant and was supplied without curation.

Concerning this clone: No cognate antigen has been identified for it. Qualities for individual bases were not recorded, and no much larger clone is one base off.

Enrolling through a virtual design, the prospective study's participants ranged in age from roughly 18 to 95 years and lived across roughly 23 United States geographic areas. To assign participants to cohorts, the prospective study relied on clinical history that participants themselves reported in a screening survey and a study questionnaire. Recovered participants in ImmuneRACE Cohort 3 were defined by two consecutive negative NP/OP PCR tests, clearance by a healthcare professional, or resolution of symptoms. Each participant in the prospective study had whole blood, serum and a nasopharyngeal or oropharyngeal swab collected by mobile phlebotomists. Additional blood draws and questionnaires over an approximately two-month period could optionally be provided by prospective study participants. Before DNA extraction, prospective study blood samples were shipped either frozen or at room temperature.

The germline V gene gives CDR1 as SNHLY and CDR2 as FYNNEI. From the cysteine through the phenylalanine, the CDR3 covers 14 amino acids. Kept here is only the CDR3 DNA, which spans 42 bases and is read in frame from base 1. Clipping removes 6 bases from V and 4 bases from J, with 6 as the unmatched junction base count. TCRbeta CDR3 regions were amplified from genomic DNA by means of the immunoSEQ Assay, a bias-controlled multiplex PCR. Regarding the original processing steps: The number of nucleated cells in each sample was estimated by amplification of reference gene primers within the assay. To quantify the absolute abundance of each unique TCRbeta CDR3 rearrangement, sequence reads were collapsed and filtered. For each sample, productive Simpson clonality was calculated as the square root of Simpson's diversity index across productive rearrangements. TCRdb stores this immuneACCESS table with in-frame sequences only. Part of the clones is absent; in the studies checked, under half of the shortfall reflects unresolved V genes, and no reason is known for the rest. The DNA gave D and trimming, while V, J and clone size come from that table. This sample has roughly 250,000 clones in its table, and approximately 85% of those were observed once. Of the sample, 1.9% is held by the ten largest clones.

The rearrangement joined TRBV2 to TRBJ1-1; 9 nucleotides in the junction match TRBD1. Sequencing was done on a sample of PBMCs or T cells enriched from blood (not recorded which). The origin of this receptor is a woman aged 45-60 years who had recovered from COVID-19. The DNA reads TGTGCCAGCAGGTTGGGACAGGGAAGCACTGAAGCTTTCTTT. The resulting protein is CASRLGQGSTEAFF.